This passage covers 28 T cell receptor beta chains from one sample sequenced in a study of CD8+ T cells in alopecia areata. Regarding treatment: oral pan-JAK inhibitor, 5-10 mg twice daily. After isolation, RNA underwent reverse transcription to generate cDNA as the sequencing template. Clones were read by immunoSEQ multiplex PCR, and TCRdb kept only the in-frame ones, dropping some. This sample has 200,000 to 250,000 clones; approximately 45% occur once, and the top ten carry 2% to 3%. Sequenced material: CD4+ T cells sorted from blood, taken at approximately week 36, from a patient treated with tofacitinib. The receptors originated from a human donor with alopecia areata.

A single count supports this clone. The J gene is TRBJ2-5, the V gene TRBV2; D unresolved. The V end lost 7 bases, the J end lost 0 bases, and 6 bases lay between the germline ends. CDR3 length equals 12 residues. The V gene's germline CDR1 is SNHLY and CDR2 FYNNEI. The CDR3 DNA is TGTGCCAGCAAGGCAGACCAAGAGACCCAGTACTTC. Amino acid sequence: CASKADQETQYF. The full variable domain, in which reference TRBV2 and TRBJ2-5 provide the parts outside the CDR3, is EPEVTQTPSHQVTQMGQEVILRCVPISNHLYFYWYRQILGQKVEFLVSFYNNEISEKSEIFDDQFSVERPDGSNFTLKIRSTKLEDSAMYFCASKADQETQYFGPGTRLLVL.

The chain links TRBV29-1 to TRBJ2-2, with D uncertain. CDR1 SQVTM and CDR2 ANQGSEA come from the germline V gene. With 5 bases removed from V and 5 bases from J, the gap between germline ends came to 6 bases. This CDR3 is built from 11 residues. The CDR3 coding sequence is TGCAGCGTTATGGGGACCGGGGAGCTGTTTTTT. Translation gives CSVMGTGELFF.

For the CDR3, the DNA is TGTGCCAGCGGGCGAACCTCTGGGGCCAACGTCCTGACTTTC. It encodes CASGRTSGANVLTF. The chain carries TRBV7-3 and TRBJ2-6; D is undetermined. Germline CDR1 is SGHTA and CDR2 is FQGTGA. Trimming removed 8 bases at V and 0 bases at J, with 8 bases between. The CDR3 contains 14 residues.

The chain is built from TRBV10-2 and TRBJ2-1; D gene ambiguous. Germline values: CDR1 WSHSY, CDR2 SAAADI. The CDR3 length is 12 residues. V dropped 2 bases and J dropped 4 bases, with 3 bases sitting between them. The CDR3 reads CASSETYNEQFF. CDR3 nucleotide sequence: TGCGCCAGCAGTGAGACTTACAATGAGCAGTTCTTC.

This clone has a handful of counts. The V call is TRBV30, the J call TRBJ1-5; tentatively, D is TRBD1 (6 bases). Germline V gives CDR1 GTSNPN, CDR2 SVGIG (reference sequence). Trimming stripped 2 bases from V and 2 bases from J, with 13 bases between. This CDR3 comprises 15 residues. This CDR3 reads CAWSPAGAGNQPQHF. DNA for the CDR3: TGTGCCTGGAGTCCCGCAGGGGCGGGCAATCAGCCCCAGCATTTT.

V usage is TRBV29-1 and J usage is TRBJ2-5, with D perhaps TRBD1 (5 bases). The V gene's germline CDR1 is SQVTM and CDR2 ANQGSEA. V dropped 1 base and J dropped 4 bases, with 10 bases sitting between them. There are 13 residues in the CDR3. CDR3 protein: CSVEAVGAETQYF. In DNA, the CDR3 is TGCAGCGTTGAAGCGGTAGGGGCAGAGACCCAGTACTTC. The variable domain in full, completed from reference TRBV29-1 and TRBJ2-5, reads SAVISQKPSRDICQRGTSLTIQCQVDSQVTMMFWYRQQPGQSLTLIATANQGSEATYESGFVIDKFPISRPNLTFSTLTVSNMSPEDSSIYLCSVEAVGAETQYFGPGTRLLVL.

This clone was observed once. The rearrangement links TRBV5-4 to TRBJ2-5; TRBD2 is a possible D gene (6 bases). This CDR3 is built from 14 residues. From germline, CDR1 is SGHNT and CDR2 YYREEE (reference sequence). V was pared by 2 bases and J by 1 base, with 9 bases between. The CDR3, as DNA: TGTGCCAGCAGCTTCACTAGCCGCCAAGAGACCCAGTACTTC. Translation gives CASSFTSRQETQYF.

This clone is a singleton in its sample. The chain recombines TRBV5-1 with TRBJ1-1, with D unclear. The CDR3 contains 15 residues. Germline V gives CDR1 SGHRS, CDR2 YFSETQ. With 4 bases removed from V and 0 bases from J, the gap between germline ends came to 13 bases. CDR3 DNA: TGCGCCAGCAGCCATGGGCAGCTACTGAACACTGAAGCTTTCTTT. It specifies CASSHGQLLNTEAFF.

The CDR3 bases are TGCAGCGTTGAACGGGCGGATGAGCAGTTCTTC. Translation gives CSVERADEQFF. The chain links TRBV29-1 to TRBJ2-1, with D uncertain. V was shortened by 2 bases and J by 8 bases, with 7 bases between the two germline ends. The CDR3 has 11 residues. Germline assignment: CDR1 SQVTM and CDR2 ANQGSEA.

The chain recombines TRBV15 with TRBJ2-7; D call uncertain. The CDR3 consists of 14 residues. Germline CDR1 LNHNV, CDR2 YYDKDF (reference sequence). The V end was cut by 1 base, the J end by 2 bases, with 9 bases between. DNA for the CDR3: TGTGCCACCAGCAGAGGAGTCAGAGCCTACGAGCAGTACTTC. Translated: CATSRGVRAYEQYF.

This clone was observed a handful of times. The genes are TRBV7-2 and TRBJ2-1; perhaps D is TRBD1 or TRBD2 (5 bases each). This CDR3 has 14 amino acids. CDR1 SGHTA and CDR2 FQGNSA come from the germline V gene. With 5 bases removed from V and 5 bases from J, the gap between germline ends came to 13 bases. The CDR3 nucleotides are TGTGCCAGCAGCCCCCGGGGACCCAACAATGAGCAGTTCTTC. Amino acid sequence: CASSPRGPNNEQFF.

This rearrangement joins TRBV5-1 to TRBJ2-7; 7 positions agree with TRBD2. The CDR3 is 14 amino acids. Germline V lookup: CDR1 SGHRS, CDR2 YFSETQ. The V segment lost 3 bases and the J segment 0 bases; nucleotides outside the gene matches: 3. The CDR3 coding sequence is TGCGCCAGCAGCTGGGGAGGGGACTCCTACGAGCAGTACTTC. Its protein is CASSWGGDSYEQYF.

The chain links TRBV14 to TRBJ2-2; unclear D gene. V was clipped by 6 bases and J by 2 bases, with 16 bases between them. Per germline, CDR1 SGHDN and CDR2 FVKESK. The CDR3 sequence is 16 residues long. CDR3 coding DNA: TGTGCCAGCAGTCACTACGTGGGATCTAACACCGGGGAGCTGTTTTTT. Residues: CASSHYVGSNTGELFF.

This clone showed up just a few times. J is TRBJ2-1 and V is TRBV7-8; 9 nucleotides align to TRBD1. Germline CDR1 and CDR2: SGHVS and FQNEAQ. Losses at the gene ends were 5 bases for V and 9 bases for J; bases not matched to a gene: 5. This CDR3 is built from 13 residues. The CDR3 DNA is TGTGCCAGCAGCAGGGACAGGGCGGGTGAGCAGTTCTTC. Translating gives CASSRDRAGEQFF.

The gene calls are TRBV4-3 and TRBJ2-1; 12 positions match TRBD2. This CDR3 contains 16 residues. In germline, CDR1 is LGHNA, CDR2 YSLEER. With V trimmed by 0 bases and J by 8 bases, 5 bases remained unmatched. CDR3 sequence reads: CASSQESGLAGYEQFF. The CDR3 DNA reads TGCGCCAGCAGCCAAGAATCGGGACTAGCGGGTTATGAGCAGTTCTTC.

Ten or more counts support this clone. The chain links TRBV6-6 to TRBJ1-2; no reliable D call. Germline V lookup: CDR1 MNHNY, CDR2 SVGAGI (reference sequence). The V gene lost 4 bases and the J gene lost 9 bases, with 9 bases spanning the gap. The CDR3 sequence is 11 residues long. Here the CDR3 reads CASSFGLSYTF. CDR3 in DNA: TGTGCCAGCAGTTTTGGGCTGAGCTACACCTTC.

A single count supports this clone. This sequence joins TRBV27 and TRBJ1-4; a weak D match, TRBD1 (6 bases). Trimming took off 2 bases at V and 3 bases at J, with 7 bases between the two ends. The germline CDR1 and CDR2 sequences are MNHEY and SMNVEV (reference sequence). This CDR3 is built from 14 residues. CDR3 region: CASSLRTANEKLFF. The CDR3, as DNA: TGTGCCAGCAGTTTAAGGACAGCTAATGAAAAACTGTTTTTT.

The chain couples TRBV5-4 to TRBJ2-1, with D uncertain. In germline, CDR1 is SGHNT, CDR2 YYREEE (reference sequence). V lost 0 bases and J lost 9, with 16 bases in between. This CDR3 has 15 amino acids. The CDR3 nucleotides read TGTGCCAGCAGCTTGGCATCGCCCAGGCCGGCTGAGCAGTTCTTC. Encoded protein: CASSLASPRPAEQFF.

V and J are TRBV5-1 and TRBJ2-1; possible D gene TRBD1, 5 bases. Germline V CDR1 and CDR2: SGHRS, YFSETQ. Trimming removed 0 bases at V and 4 bases at J, with 8 bases between. This CDR3 comprises 14 residues. CDR3 nucleotides: TGCGCCAGCAGCTTGGGACAGATGTACAATGAGCAGTTCTTC. Translation gives CASSLGQMYNEQFF. Together with reference TRBV5-1 and TRBJ2-1, the CDR3 gives the full variable domain: KAGVTQTPRYLIKTRGQQVTLSCSPISGHRSVSWYQQTPGQGLQFLFEYFSETQRNKGNFPGRFSGRQFSNSRSEMNVSTLELGDSALYLCASSLGQMYNEQFFGPGTRLTVL.

In this sample, this clone turned up a few times. The chain combines TRBV28 with TRBJ2-5; 8 nucleotides line up with TRBD1. The junction had 6 bases not matched to a gene; V was cut back by 10 bases and J by 2 bases. The CDR3 runs 13 residues. Germline V gene lookup returns CDR1 MDHEN and CDR2 SYDVKM. DNA for the CDR3: TGTGCCACCCGACAGGGGTCACAAGAGACCCAGTACTTC. It codes for CATRQGSQETQYF.

The chain carries TRBV4-1 and TRBJ2-6, with D maybe TRBD2 (5 bases). V was cut by 2 bases and J by 2 bases, with 10 bases left in between. The CDR3 covers 16 residues. CDR1 is MGHRA and CDR2 is YSYEKL in the germline V gene. CDR3: CASSQPPGAGANVLTF. The CDR3 DNA follows: TGCGCCAGCAGCCAACCTCCCGGGGCTGGGGCCAACGTCCTGACTTTC.

This clone was detected only once. The V and J genes are TRBV5-1 and TRBJ2-7; tentative D call: TRBD1 (6 bases). Germline assignment: CDR1 SGHRS and CDR2 YFSETQ. The V end lost 0 bases, the J end lost 6 bases, and 13 bases lay between the germline ends. CDR3 length: 14 residues. The CDR3 DNA reads TGCGCCAGCAGCTTGGCCCAGGGGTTCGGCGAGCAGTACTTC. Translation gives CASSLAQGFGEQYF.

This chain links TRBV11-2 with TRBJ2-5, with a tentative D call TRBD2 (5 bases). The CDR3 length is 14 residues. The germline CDR1 and CDR2 sequences are SGHAT and FQNNGV. Between the trimmed V and J ends, which lost 1 base and 7 bases, there was a span of 13 bases. In nucleotides, the CDR3 is TGTGCCAGCAGCTTAGGGACTGACGGTGGGACCCAGTACTTC. Translating gives CASSLGTDGGTQYF.

The rearrangement uses TRBV6-9 and TRBJ2-5, with D unresolved. V lost 8 bases and J lost 4, with 5 bases in between. This CDR3 has 10 residues. The germline CDR1 and CDR2 sequences are MNHGY and SVAAGI. The CDR3 sequence: CASGVETQYF. The CDR3 nucleotides read TGTGCCAGCGGTGTAGAGACCCAGTACTTC.

The chain combines TRBV15 with TRBJ2-3, with D unresolved. This CDR3 is built from 12 residues. V was trimmed by 5 bases and J by 3 bases, leaving 6 bases between them. Germline CDR1 LNHNV, CDR2 YYDKDF (reference sequence). This CDR3 reads CATSPTTDTQYF. In nucleotides, the CDR3 is TGTGCCACCAGCCCGACGACAGATACGCAGTATTTT.

The chain joins TRBV10-3 to TRBJ1-5, with D perhaps TRBD1 (5 bases). Trimming stripped 2 bases from V and 1 base from J, with 15 bases between. Germline CDR1 is ENHRY and CDR2 is SYGVKD. The CDR3 is 17 residues long. The CDR3 DNA reads as TGTGCCATCAGTGAGCAGGTCGGGGGTGTGAGCAATCAGCCCCAGCATTTT. Its protein product is CAISEQVGGVSNQPQHF.

This sequence joins TRBV4-3 and TRBJ2-1; D possibly corresponds to TRBD2 (6 bases). V lost 5 bases to trimming and J lost 7 bases, with 12 bases between them. This CDR3 has 13 residues. Per the germline V gene, CDR1 is LGHNA and CDR2 is YSLEER. CDR3 coding DNA: TGCGCCAGCAGCAGACTAGGCTCGAATGAGCAGTTCTTC. This gives the protein CASSRLGSNEQFF.

The chain has TRBV6-6 and TRBJ2-1, with D possibly TRBD2 on 6 matching bases. Trimming shortened V by 5 bases and J by 9 bases, and 14 bases separated the two germline ends. The CDR3 spans 13 residues. The germline V gene has CDR1 MNHNY and CDR2 SVGAGI (reference sequence). DNA for the CDR3: TGTGCCAGCAGTCCTACTAGCTGGAGTGAGCAGTTCTTC. It translates to CASSPTSWSEQFF.